Below, 14 T cell receptor beta chains from the same sample are listed, as sequenced in a study of T cell repertoires in cytomegalovirus infection. No antigen has been identified for these receptors. One entry per CDR3 protein results from TCRdb running MiXCR on the reads. The table shows about 700,000 distinct CDR3 sequences, with around 30% occurring only once. This specimen was cultured PBMCs, taken from culture after CMV antigen stimulation. The receptor source for this set is a human donor in good health (CMV status not recorded). Some clones in this sample may be carry-over from other donors' samples.

This clonotype has just a few counts. The chain joins TRBV4-3 to TRBJ2-3; D is unclear. Trimming cost V 2 bases and J 4 bases, with 7 bases left between them. Germline CDR1 reads LGHNA; CDR2 reads YSLEER. The CDR3 length is 13 residues. CDR3 residues: CASSQLRSDTQYF. The CDR3 region has the DNA TGCGCCAGCAGCCAACTCCGGTCAGATACGCAGTATTTT.

In its sample, this clonotype was seen a few times. The gene calls are TRBV10-3 and TRBJ2-5; 8 positions match TRBD2. Germline V CDR1 and CDR2: ENHRY, SYGVKD. The CDR3 extends over 14 amino acids. J lost 4 bases, V lost 4 bases, and 5 bases had no gene match. CDR3 region: CAISVTRGGETQYF. CDR3 DNA: TGTGCCATCAGTGTAACTCGGGGGGGAGAGACCCAGTACTTC.

This clonotype came up many times. V gene TRBV7-2 combines with J gene TRBJ2-3; D not resolved. Per the germline V gene, CDR1 is SGHTA and CDR2 is FQGNSA. The CDR3 has 14 amino acids. The V and J ends lost 5 bases and 0 bases respectively, with 9 bases between them. Here the CDR3 DNA reads TGTGCCAGCAGCCCTCTACCTAGCACAGATACGCAGTATTTT. It is translated as CASSPLPSTDTQYF.

This clonotype has only a few counts. This chain links TRBV5-4 with TRBJ2-3; D is perhaps TRBD1 or TRBD2 (5 bases each). Germline V gene sequence: CDR1 SGHNT, CDR2 YYREEE (reference sequence). Trimming took off 4 bases at V and 3 bases at J, with 18 bases between the two ends. The CDR3 has 16 residues. The CDR3 nucleotides are TGTGCCAGCAGCCCAATGTGGGGGAAAGATACAGATACGCAGTATTTT. Encoded protein: CASSPMWGKDTDTQYF.

This clonotype was detected only a few times. V is TRBV10-3 and J is TRBJ2-5; no clear D. Germline V gene lookup returns CDR1 ENHRY and CDR2 SYGVKD. Trimming shortened V by 6 bases and J by 2 bases, and 10 bases separated the two germline ends. The CDR3 sequence is 13 residues long. The CDR3 here is CAIRSETQETQYF. The CDR3 DNA follows: TGTGCCATCAGGAGCGAGACTCAAGAGACCCAGTACTTC.

The rearrangement joins TRBV2 to TRBJ2-1; tentatively, D is TRBD1 (8 bases). Germline CDR1 is SNHLY and CDR2 is FYNNEI. Trimming stripped 8 bases from V and 5 bases from J, with 25 bases between. This CDR3 contains 17 residues. Written as DNA, the CDR3 is TGTGCCAGCGCTAGGGGGGGATACAGGGGGATGGACAATGAGCAGTTCTTC. This sequence encodes CASARGGYRGMDNEQFF.

This clonotype has only a few counts. The genes are TRBV7-2 and TRBJ1-2, with a tentative D call TRBD1 (5 bases). Germline assignment: CDR1 SGHTA and CDR2 FQGNSA. V was shortened by 5 bases and J by 1 base, with 14 bases between the two germline ends. CDR3 length: 15 residues. CDR3 amino acids: CASSTPGTYNYGYTF. The CDR3 DNA reads as TGTGCCAGCAGCACACCAGGGACCTATAACTATGGCTACACCTTC.

This clonotype was counted between two and nine times. The V and J genes are TRBV12-3 or TRBV12-4 and TRBJ2-7; 8 bases agree with TRBD2. Trimming took 10 bases from V and 1 from J; bases not matched to a gene: 6. This CDR3 is 13 amino acids long. CDR3 sequence (DNA): TGTGCCACGCGGGCGGGAGGTTCCTACGAGCAGTACTTC. It specifies CATRAGGSYEQYF.

The chain recombines TRBV12-3 or TRBV12-4 with TRBJ1-4; D gene unclear. Trimming took 3 bases from V and 5 from J, leaving 7 bases between them. This CDR3 has 13 residues. CDR3 in DNA: TGTGCCAGCAGTTTCTCCCAAAATGAAAAACTGTTTTTT. This gives the protein CASSFSQNEKLFF.

This sequence joins TRBV5-6 and TRBJ2-7; D is unclear. The CDR3 consists of 14 residues. The germline V gene encodes CDR1 SGHDT and CDR2 YYEEEE. Deletions cut 0 bases from V and 2 bases from J, with 9 bases between. The CDR3: CASSLASHTYEQYF. The CDR3 bases are TGTGCCAGCAGCTTGGCATCTCACACCTACGAGCAGTACTTC. Drawing the rest from reference TRBV5-6 and TRBJ2-7, the complete variable domain is DAGVTQSPTHLIKTRGQQVTLRCSPKSGHDTVSWYQQALGQGPQFIFQYYEEEERQRGNFPDRFSGHQFPNYSSELNVNALLLGDSALYLCASSLASHTYEQYFGPGTRLTVT.

The rearrangement joins TRBV6-2 or TRBV6-3 to TRBJ2-5; D unresolved. The CDR3 length is 16 residues. V was trimmed by 2 bases and J by 1 base, leaving 14 bases between them. Germline CDR1 and CDR2: MNHEY and SVGEGT. For the CDR3, the DNA is TGTGCCAGCAGTTACCTCCTACCTAGTCTCCAAGAGACCCAGTACTTC. This gives the protein CASSYLLPSLQETQYF.

This clonotype has at least ten counts. This chain links TRBV12-3 or TRBV12-4 with TRBJ1-1; tentative D call: TRBD1 (5 bases). The CDR3 runs to 14 residues. V was shortened by 3 bases and J by 4 bases, with 12 bases between the two germline ends. In DNA, the CDR3 is TGTGCCAGCAGTTTCGGCAGGGTATTCACTGAAGCTTTCTTT. It yields the protein CASSFGRVFTEAFF.

V gene TRBV4-1 combines with J gene TRBJ2-7; 9 bases are a match to TRBD1. The V gene end was trimmed by 2 bases and the J gene end by 3 bases; junction bases not matched to a gene: 5. The CDR3 has 15 residues. Per germline, CDR1 MGHRA and CDR2 YSYEKL. CDR3 sequence reads: CASSQLPGQGYEQYF. The CDR3 DNA reads as TGCGCCAGCAGCCAACTACCGGGACAGGGCTACGAGCAGTACTTC.

The chain has TRBV20-1 and TRBJ1-4, with D uncertain. The CDR3 runs to 11 residues. Looked up from germline, CDR1 is DFQATT and CDR2 is SNEGSKA (reference sequence). V was trimmed by 3 bases and J by 7 bases, leaving 6 bases between them. In DNA, the CDR3 is TGCAGTGCTAGTCGCGTTGAAAAACTGTTTTTT. Translated, it gives CSASRVEKLFF.